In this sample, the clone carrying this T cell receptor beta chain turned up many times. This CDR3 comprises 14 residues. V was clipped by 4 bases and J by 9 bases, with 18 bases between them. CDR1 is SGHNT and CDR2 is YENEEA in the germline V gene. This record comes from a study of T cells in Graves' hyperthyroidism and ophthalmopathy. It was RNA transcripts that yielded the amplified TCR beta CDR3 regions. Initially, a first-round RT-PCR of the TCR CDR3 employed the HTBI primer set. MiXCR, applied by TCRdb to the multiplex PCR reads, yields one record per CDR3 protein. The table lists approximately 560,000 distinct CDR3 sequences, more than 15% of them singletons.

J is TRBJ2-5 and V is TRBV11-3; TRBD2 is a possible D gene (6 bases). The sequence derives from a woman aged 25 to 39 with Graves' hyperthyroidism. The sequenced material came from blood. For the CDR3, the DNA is TGTGCCAGCAGCTCAGGGACGGTGGGGGGAGCCCAGTACTTC. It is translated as CASSSGTVGGAQYF.